This entry is about one T cell receptor (beta chain). No antigen is known for it. These data are taken from a study of human T cells and chemical hapten exposure. Study-wide background: Variability of per-sample TCR yields stemmed mainly from small differences in pooled library volume.

Germline V gives CDR1 SGHTA, CDR2 FQGNSA. The V and J ends lost 1 base and 2 bases respectively, with 11 bases between them. There are 15 residues in the CDR3. Time point described: patch test 2, 6 weeks after DPC sensitization. Specified treatment: therapeutic diphenylcyclopropenone sensitization with weekly scalp DPC. Study results and caveats: Significantly greater numbers of large CDR3 similarity clusters came from expanded TCRs than from controls.

TCRdb ran MiXCR on the RACE reads and lists one entry per CDR3 protein. The profile shows 350,000 to 400,000 distinct CDR3 sequences, about 6.3% of them singletons. The sequence was obtained from a woman aged 18-29 years with alopecia areata. Some clones in this sample may be carry-over from other donors' samples. The sample here was whole blood, taken in connection with sensitization to the hapten diphenylcyclopropenone (DPC). This chain joins TRBV7-2 and TRBJ2-5; D uncertain. The CDR3 bases are TGTGCCAGCAGCTTAGGGTCCCTCATTCAAGAGACCCAGTACTTC. Protein product: CASSLGSLIQETQYF.